This T cell receptor (beta chain) was recovered during a study of naive and memory T cell subsets (dated by TCRdb to the late 2010s). With respect to the entire study: The study applied an open-source, UMI-based TCR alpha and beta sequencing pipeline to sorted naive and memory peripheral blood T cell subsets. Complete agreement was observed between the functional CMV T cell responses and the IgG serology results. RNA was DNase-treated and reverse transcribed with TCR constant-region primers, mostly using SuperScript III. The full study reports these points: The repertoire findings for the naive and memory subsets could not be validated against a ground truth, as none was available. Naive repertoires, especially CD8, contained a few larger clonotypes, possibly memory cells re-expressing CD45RA. TCR abundance followed a power law with an exponent that was different for naive and memory subsets but consistent across the three individuals. RNA-based TCR counts may be affected by expression changes linked to T cell activation and differentiation. In both CD4 and CD8 cells, the Gini index increased while Shannon and inverse Simpson diversity decreased from naive through CM, EM and EMRA. Following error correction, more than 90% of naive TCR sequences occurred only once, which made naive abundance distributions much steeper than those of memory subsets. Single alpha or beta chain sequences, rather than paired alpha/beta receptors, were used to define clonotypes.

The library was obtained by UMI-ligation and nested PCR. The beta constant-region primer was an equimolar mix of two oligonucleotides covering both TRBC1 and TRBC2. The ligated cDNA went through four rounds of PCR with nested alpha and beta constant-region primers together with the SP2 primer. A single-stranded oligonucleotide bearing the SP2 primer plus a 12-nucleotide UMI was ligated onto the 3' end of the cDNA by T4 RNA ligase 1. Incubation of the ligation reaction was carried out at 16 degrees C for about 20-25 hours. To avoid over-amplification, PCR2 was usually performed as a SYBR Green qPCR and halted once a predetermined threshold was reached. All purifications after the first were performed with Agencourt AMPure XP magnetic beads. Library amounts were measured by Qubit and library quality was assessed on a TapeStation, where the main peak was expected at around 650 bp. The pooled libraries were sequenced on an Illumina MiSeq using v2 2x251 paired-end kits, which usually yielded 1-2 million reads per sample. Libraries were pooled at around 4 nM per sample, and roughly 4.5-8% PhiX was added to improve cluster recognition. The source study handled its data this way. V and J genes were assigned to Demultiplexor-processed FASTQ reads by Decombinator through tag matching, with a single base-pair mismatch being allowed. Collapsinator used UMIs to correct both sequencing errors and frequency errors arising from PCR heterogeneity. CDR3Translator translated TCRs and extracted CDR3s from the conserved cysteine to the FGXG phenylalanine, flagging non-productive sequences. Gini, Shannon entropy and inverse Simpson indices were computed after subsampling the repertoires to the same number of UMI-defined TCRs. Within the linear range, a power law was fitted to clonotype abundance distributions using maximum likelihood. When run on a single naive CD8 sample, MIGEC and the pipeline yielded similar UMI counts, similar unique TCR numbers and similar clonal distributions. In one analysis, naive TCRs also found in any memory subset of the same donor were removed from the naive repertoire. The repertoires were searched for some 7,300 CMV-associated CDR3 sequences that had been compiled from VDJdb and a published dataset. TCRdb ran its own pipeline on the public reads, namely fastp trimming at Q25 and MiXCR clone calling, and kept in-frame beta chains. Merged by CDR3 protein, the rows form single entries marked with the most common genes and DNA. The V and J calls were determined by TCRdb, not by the authors. This sample lists around 93,000 distinct CDR3 sequences; around 11% were detected once. Of the sample, about 0.14% is held by the ten largest clones.

From the second PCR step onward, the TCR alpha chain libraries and the TCR beta chain libraries were amplified separately. To determine each donor's CMV status, fresh PBMCs were stimulated overnight with CMV viral lysate, and IFNgamma production from CD4+ T cells was then assessed. Using Miltenyi beads, CD4 T cells were first positively selected, and CD8 T cells were then positively selected from the CD4-negative fraction. Cells stained for CD3, CD4, CD8, CD45RA, CD27 and a live/dead dye were sorted on a BD Aria II into four subsets by CD45RA and CD27. Blood came from three healthy volunteers, each fractionated into CD4 and CD8 T cells and then into four differentiation subsets. About 110 ml of peripheral blood was collected from each donor, and PBMC were isolated from the blood using Ficoll-Paque PLUS density-gradient centrifugation. After sorting, cells were lysed in RLT buffer, RNA was extracted using a Qiagen RNeasy kit, and the extracted RNA was stored at -80 degrees C.

Trimming leaves V shorter by 2 bases and J shorter by 0 bases, with the junction holding 5 bases beyond the gene matches. CDR1 and CDR2, looked up from the germline V gene, are SGHRS and YFSETQ. From cysteine to phenylalanine, the CDR3 is 15 amino acids long. Of all the DNA, just the CDR3 is kept, 45 bases in frame from base 1. Comments on this clonotype: Its antigen is still unknown. The input lacks base qualities; no much larger clone sits a single base away.

The chain joins TRBV5-1 to TRBJ2-7; 7 central bases correspond to TRBD2. This sequence was found in a human donor in good health. Sequenced material: naive CD4+ T cells from blood. Reading the label with the study, this specimen's cell subset or site is: naive T cells, CD45RA high CD27+. The DNA sequence reads TGCGCCAGCAGCTTTACCGGGACTAACTCCTACGAGCAGTACTTC. Its translation reads: CASSFTGTNSYEQYF. The reference TRBV5-1 and TRBJ2-7 proteins fill in what lies around the CDR3, so the full variable domain reads KAGVTQTPRYLIKTRGQQVTLSCSPISGHRSVSWYQQTPGQGLQFLFEYFSETQRNKGNFPGRFSGRQFSNSRSEMNVSTLELGDSALYLCASSFTGTNSYEQYFGPGTRLTVT.